The clone carrying this T cell receptor beta chain was seen a single time. Original data processing: Reference gene primer amplification yielded estimated nucleated cell counts. Generated by immunoSEQ multiplex PCR, the TCRdb table keeps only in-frame clones and is missing some. Clone size and the V and J calls come from that table; the DNA yielded D and trimming. The profile shows 150,000 to 180,000 clones, about four fifths of them singletons. The record originates from a study of blood T cell repertoires in COVID-19. Across the whole study: Samples of COVID-19 (acute and convalescent) were obtained from the United States, Italy and Spain.

CDR1 and CDR2 (germline): MNHNY, SVGAGI (reference sequence). V dropped 5 bases and J dropped 4; count of bases not matched to a gene: 5. CDR3 size: 14 residues. The V call is TRBV6-6, the J call TRBJ1-5; 7 nucleotides agree with TRBD1. The sequenced sample was peripheral blood. The TCR comes from a woman aged 55-69 years with acute or convalescent COVID-19. The CDR3 reads CASSPIQGNQPQHF. The CDR3 DNA sequence: TGTGCCAGCAGTCCCATACAGGGGAATCAGCCCCAGCATTTT.